These 2 T cell receptor beta chains originate from one sample sequenced in a study of T-cell memory formation after mild COVID-19. TCRdb passed the 5' RACE reads through MiXCR, listing each CDR3 protein once. This table holds around 50,000 distinct CDR3 sequences, roughly 27% found once. The sample taken for sequencing was PBMCs or a T cell subset sorted from them (not recorded which). These receptors all stem from a man aged 18 to 35 who had mild COVID-19 (a few samples of this study predate the infection). Cell type and time point are not known.

This clonotype was observed a single time. The chain carries TRBV12-3 or TRBV12-4 and TRBJ2-5; D call uncertain. The end of the DNA aligns better with TRBJ2-7, so the J call may be wrong. There are 14 residues in the CDR3. The CDR3 DNA reads TGTGCCAGCAGTTTAGGAGTATCATGGTACGAGCAGTACTTC. Its protein is CASSLGVSWYEQYF.

The chain uses TRBV4-2 and TRBJ2-6, with 7 bases fitting TRBD2. The CDR3 covers 19 residues. V trimming: 4 bases; J trimming: 0 bases; junction bases outside the gene matches: 12. Germline V gives CDR1 LGHNA, CDR2 YNFKEQ. The CDR3 coding sequence is TGTGCCAGCAGCCCCTCGCGGCGGGGGACCTTCTCTGGGGCCAACGTCCTGACTTTC. Its translation is CASSPSRRGTFSGANVLTF.